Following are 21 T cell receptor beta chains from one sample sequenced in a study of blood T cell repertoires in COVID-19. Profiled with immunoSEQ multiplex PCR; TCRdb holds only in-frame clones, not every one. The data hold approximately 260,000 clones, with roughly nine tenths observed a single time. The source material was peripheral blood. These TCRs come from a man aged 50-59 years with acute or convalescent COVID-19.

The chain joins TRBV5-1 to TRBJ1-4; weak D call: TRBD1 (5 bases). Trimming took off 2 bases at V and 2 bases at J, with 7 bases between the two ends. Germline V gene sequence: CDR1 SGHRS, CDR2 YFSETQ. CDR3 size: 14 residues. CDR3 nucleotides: TGCGCCAGCAGCTTTGGGGGGACTAATGAAAAACTGTTTTTT. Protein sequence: CASSFGGTNEKLFF.

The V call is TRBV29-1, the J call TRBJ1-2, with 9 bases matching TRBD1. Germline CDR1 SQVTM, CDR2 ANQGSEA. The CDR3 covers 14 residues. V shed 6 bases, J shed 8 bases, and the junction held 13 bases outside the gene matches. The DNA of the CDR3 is TGCAGCGTCCGTCCGGGACAGGGAGGATTCGGCTACACCTTC. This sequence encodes CSVRPGQGGFGYTF. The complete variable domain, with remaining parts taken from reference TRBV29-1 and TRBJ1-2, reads SAVISQKPSRDICQRGTSLTIQCQVDSQVTMMFWYRQQPGQSLTLIATANQGSEATYESGFVIDKFPISRPNLTFSTLTVSNMSPEDSSIYLCSVRPGQGGFGYTFGSGTRLTVV.

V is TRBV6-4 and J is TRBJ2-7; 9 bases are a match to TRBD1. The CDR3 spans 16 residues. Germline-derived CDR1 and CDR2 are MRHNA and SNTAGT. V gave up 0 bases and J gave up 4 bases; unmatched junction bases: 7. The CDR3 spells CASSDSGQGNLYEQYF. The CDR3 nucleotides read TGTGCCAGCAGTGACTCGGGACAGGGCAACCTATACGAGCAGTACTTC.

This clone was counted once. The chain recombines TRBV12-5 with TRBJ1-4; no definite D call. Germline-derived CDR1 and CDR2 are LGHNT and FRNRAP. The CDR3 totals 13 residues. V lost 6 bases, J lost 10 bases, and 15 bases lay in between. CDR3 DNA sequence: TGTGCTAGTGGCCGGGATTATTCCGGAAAACTGTTTTTT. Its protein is CASGRDYSGKLFF. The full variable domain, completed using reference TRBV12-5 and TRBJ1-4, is DARVTQTPRHKVTEMGQEVTMRCQPILGHNTVFWYRQTMMQGLELLAYFRNRAPLDDSGMPKDRFSAEMPDATLATLKIQPSEPRDSAVYFCASGRDYSGKLFFGSGTQLSVL.

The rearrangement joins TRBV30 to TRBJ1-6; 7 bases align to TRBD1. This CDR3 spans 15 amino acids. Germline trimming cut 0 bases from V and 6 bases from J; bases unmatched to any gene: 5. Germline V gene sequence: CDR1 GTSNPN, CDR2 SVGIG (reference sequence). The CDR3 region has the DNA TGTGCCTGGAGTGTAGAGGGGGCTTTTAATTCACCCCTCCACTTT. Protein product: CAWSVEGAFNSPLHF.

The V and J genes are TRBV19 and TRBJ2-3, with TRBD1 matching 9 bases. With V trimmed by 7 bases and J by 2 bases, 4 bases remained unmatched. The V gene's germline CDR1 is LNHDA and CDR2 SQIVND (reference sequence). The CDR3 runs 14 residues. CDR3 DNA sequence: TGTGCCAGTACCGGACAGGGGTCCACAGATACGCAGTATTTT. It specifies CASTGQGSTDTQYF.

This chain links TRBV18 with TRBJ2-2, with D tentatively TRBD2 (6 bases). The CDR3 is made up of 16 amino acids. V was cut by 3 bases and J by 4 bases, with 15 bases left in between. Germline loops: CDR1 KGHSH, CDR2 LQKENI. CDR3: CASSPAGTYITGELFF. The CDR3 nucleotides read TGTGCCAGCTCACCTGCGGGGACGTATATCACCGGGGAGCTGTTTTTT.

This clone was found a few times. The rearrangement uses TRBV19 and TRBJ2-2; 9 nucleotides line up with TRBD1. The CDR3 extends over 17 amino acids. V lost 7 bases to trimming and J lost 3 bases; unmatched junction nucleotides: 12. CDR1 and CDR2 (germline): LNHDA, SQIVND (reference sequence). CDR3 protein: CASTRRQGQGYTGELFF. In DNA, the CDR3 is TGTGCCAGTACCCGACGCCAGGGACAGGGTTACACCGGGGAGCTGTTTTTT.

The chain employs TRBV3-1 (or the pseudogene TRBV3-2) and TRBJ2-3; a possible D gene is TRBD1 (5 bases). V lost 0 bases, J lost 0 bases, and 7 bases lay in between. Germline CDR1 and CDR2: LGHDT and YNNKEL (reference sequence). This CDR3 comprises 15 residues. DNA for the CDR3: TGTGCCAGCAGCCAAGATGGGGCTAGCACAGATACGCAGTATTTT. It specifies CASSQDGASTDTQYF.

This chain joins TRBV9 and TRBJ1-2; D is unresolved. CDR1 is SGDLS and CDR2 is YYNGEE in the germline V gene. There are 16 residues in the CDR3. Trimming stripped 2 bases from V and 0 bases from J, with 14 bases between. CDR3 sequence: CASSVLPSRTNYGYTF. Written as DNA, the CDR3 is TGTGCCAGCAGCGTCCTCCCATCCAGGACTAACTATGGCTACACCTTC.

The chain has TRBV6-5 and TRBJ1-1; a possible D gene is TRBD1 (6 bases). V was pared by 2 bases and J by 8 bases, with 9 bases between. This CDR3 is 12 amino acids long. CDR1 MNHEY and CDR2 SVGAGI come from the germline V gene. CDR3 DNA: TGTGCCAGCAGTTACCCGACAGGCGAAGCTTTCTTT. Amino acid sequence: CASSYPTGEAFF.

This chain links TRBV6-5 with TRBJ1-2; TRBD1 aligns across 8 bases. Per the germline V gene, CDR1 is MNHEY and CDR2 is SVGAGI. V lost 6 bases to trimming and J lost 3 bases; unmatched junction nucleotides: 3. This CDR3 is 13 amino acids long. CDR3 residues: CASSHRGDYGYTF. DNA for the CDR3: TGTGCCAGCAGCCACAGGGGGGACTATGGCTACACCTTC.

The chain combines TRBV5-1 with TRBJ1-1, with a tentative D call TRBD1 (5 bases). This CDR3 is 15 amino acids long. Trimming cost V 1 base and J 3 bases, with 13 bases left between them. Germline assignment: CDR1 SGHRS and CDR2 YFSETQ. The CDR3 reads CASSLSTPGDTEAFF. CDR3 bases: TGCGCCAGCAGCTTGTCGACCCCGGGGGACACTGAAGCTTTCTTT.

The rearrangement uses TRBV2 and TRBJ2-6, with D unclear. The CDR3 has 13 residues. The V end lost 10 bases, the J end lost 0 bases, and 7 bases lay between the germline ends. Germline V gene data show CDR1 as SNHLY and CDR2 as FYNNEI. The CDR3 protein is CATEASGANVLTF. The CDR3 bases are TGTGCCACCGAAGCCTCTGGGGCCAACGTCCTGACTTTC.

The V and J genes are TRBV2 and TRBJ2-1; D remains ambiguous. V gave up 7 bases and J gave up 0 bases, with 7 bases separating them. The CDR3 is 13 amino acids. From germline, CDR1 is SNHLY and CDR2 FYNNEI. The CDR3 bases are TGTGCCAGCAATACAGACTCCTACAATGAGCAGTTCTTC. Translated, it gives CASNTDSYNEQFF. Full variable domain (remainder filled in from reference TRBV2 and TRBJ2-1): EPEVTQTPSHQVTQMGQEVILRCVPISNHLYFYWYRQILGQKVEFLVSFYNNEISEKSEIFDDQFSVERPDGSNFTLKIRSTKLEDSAMYFCASNTDSYNEQFFGPGTRLTVL.

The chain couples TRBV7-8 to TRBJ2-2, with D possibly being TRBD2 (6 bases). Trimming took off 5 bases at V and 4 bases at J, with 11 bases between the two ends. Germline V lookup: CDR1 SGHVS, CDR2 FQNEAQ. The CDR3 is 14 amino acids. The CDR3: CASSPRTTTGELFF. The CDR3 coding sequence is TGTGCCAGCAGCCCCCGGACTACCACCGGGGAGCTGTTTTTT.

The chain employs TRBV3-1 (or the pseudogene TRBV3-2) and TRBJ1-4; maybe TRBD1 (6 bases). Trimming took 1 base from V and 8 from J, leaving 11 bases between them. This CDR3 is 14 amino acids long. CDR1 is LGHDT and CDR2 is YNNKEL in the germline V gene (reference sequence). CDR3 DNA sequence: TGTGCCAGCAGCCAAGCAGGGGATTGGGAAAAACTGTTTTTT. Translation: CASSQAGDWEKLFF.

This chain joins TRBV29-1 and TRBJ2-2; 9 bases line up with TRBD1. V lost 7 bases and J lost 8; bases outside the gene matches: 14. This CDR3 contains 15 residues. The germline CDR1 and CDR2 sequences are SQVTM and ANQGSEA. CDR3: CSADPGQGSGGELFF. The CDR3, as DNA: TGCAGCGCCGACCCGGGACAGGGTTCTGGTGGGGAGCTGTTTTTT.

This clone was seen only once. CDR3 sequence (DNA): TGCGCCAGCAGCGGCGTGGGGCCTAGGGAGACCCAGTACTTC. Translating gives CASSGVGPRETQYF. This chain connects TRBV10-2 to TRBJ2-5; D possibly corresponds to TRBD1 (5 bases). The V end was cut by 6 bases, the J end by 5 bases, with 16 bases between. The CDR3 totals 14 residues. Per germline, CDR1 WSHSY and CDR2 SAAADI.

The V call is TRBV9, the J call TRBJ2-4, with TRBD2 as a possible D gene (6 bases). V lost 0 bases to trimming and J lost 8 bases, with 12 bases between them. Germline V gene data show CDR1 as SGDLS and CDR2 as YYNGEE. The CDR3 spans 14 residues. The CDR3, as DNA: TGTGCCAGCAGCGTAGAAGGGCGGGGAGACATTCAGTACTTC. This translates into CASSVEGRGDIQYF. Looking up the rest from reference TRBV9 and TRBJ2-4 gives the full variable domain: DSGVTQTPKHLITATGQRVTLRCSPRSGDLSVYWYQQSLDQGLQFLIQYYNGEERAKGNILERFSAQQFPDLHSELNLSSLELGDSALYFCASSVEGRGDIQYFGAGTRLSVL.

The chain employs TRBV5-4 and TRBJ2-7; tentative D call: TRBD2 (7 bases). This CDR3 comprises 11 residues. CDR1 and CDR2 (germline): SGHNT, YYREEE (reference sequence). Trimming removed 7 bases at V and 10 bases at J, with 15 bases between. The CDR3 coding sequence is TGTGCCAGCCTAAGGGGGGGCCGACAGTACTTC. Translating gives CASLRGGRQYF.